The T cell receptor (beta chain) described here comes from a study of T cell repertoires in cytomegalovirus infection (dated by TCRdb to the late 2010s). For the wider study: The peptide stimulations were aimed at well-studied HLA-B-restricted epitopes as well as recently identified HLA-C-restricted CMV epitopes, whose presentation resists viral immunomodulation. Donor HLA type was relevant to the analysis, as public TCR beta signatures indicated carriage of CMV infection together with the matching HLA type.

Explained via the paper, the treatment or condition label denotes: in vitro stimulation with specific CMV peptide epitopes to enrich CMV-specific T cells. What the work shows at the level of the full study, not this receptor alone: Carriers of CMV infection plus the relevant HLA type were discriminated by the cumulative frequency of public TCR beta family members in the study cohort and in an independent roughly 320-donor cohort. In the ex vivo response, HLA-C-restricted CMV-specific TCR beta clonotypes were dominant, and in two of eight donors the single most frequent clonotype came from this HLA-C-restricted group.

For this clonotype: Its antigen is unknown. No base quality information exists; no much larger clone differs at one position.

The sequencing machine was an Illumina HiSeq 1500. In-frame beta chains were kept once TCRdb had trimmed the public reads at Q25 with fastp and called clones with MiXCR. Rows merge per CDR3 protein into single entries with the most common DNA and genes. This sample is represented by fewer than 650,000 distinct CDR3 sequences; 40% of them were singletons. The ten biggest clones cover 40% to 60% of the sample. The TCR originated in a human donor in good health (CMV status not recorded). Some clones in this sample may be carry-over from other donors' samples. The sequencing used cultured PBMCs, collected from culture after CMV antigen stimulation.

The DNA sequence reads TGTGCCAGCAGCCGTCCCGCTAGCGTTAGCACAGATACGCAGTATTTT. Its protein product is CASSRPASVSTDTQYF. The rearrangement combines TRBV6-1 with TRBJ2-3, with a weak D call of TRBD2 (6 bases match). Relative to germline, V is 6 bases shorter and J is 0 bases shorter, with 16 bases between their ends. The germline V gene gives CDR1 as MNHNS and CDR2 as SASEGT. The CDR3 runs 16 residues from the cysteine to the phenylalanine. Only the CDR3 region is kept as DNA, spanning 48 bases read in frame from base 1.